Below are 17 T cell receptor beta chains sequenced from a single sample in a study of CD8 T cells in ankylosing spondylitis (dated by TCRdb to the late 2010s). Library prep was done by 5' RACE. Data came from an Illumina HiSeq 2500. TCRdb redid the processing of the public reads, applying fastp at Q25 and MiXCR, and retained in-frame beta chains. A single entry per CDR3 protein holds the most common genes and DNA from its merged rows. The sample table contains around 150,000 distinct CDR3 sequences; only one count was recorded for about 18% of them. 7.8% of the sample comes from the top ten. Sequencing was carried out using blood, either unsorted or a sorted T cell fraction (not recorded which). The source of these receptors is a male donor with ankylosing spondylitis or in good health (not recorded which).

This clonotype was recorded at least ten times. The rearrangement links TRBV5-4 to TRBJ2-2; 11 nucleotides match TRBD2. From germline, CDR1 is SGHNT and CDR2 YYREEE (reference sequence). With 2 bases clipped from V and 1 base from J, the junction kept 4 bases outside the gene matches. The CDR3 extends over 17 amino acids. CDR3 sequence: CASSFATSGRNTGELFF. The CDR3 DNA is TGTGCCAGCAGCTTCGCCACTAGCGGGAGGAACACCGGGGAGCTGTTTTTT. Full variable domain (missing parts from reference TRBV5-4 and TRBJ2-2): ETGVTQSPTHLIKTRGQQVTLRCSSQSGHNTVSWYQQALGQGPQFIFQYYREEENGRGNFPPRFSGLQFPNYSSELNVNALELDDSALYLCASSFATSGRNTGELFFGEGSRLTVL.

The CDR3: CASEGPWGFQETQYF. The CDR3, as DNA: TGCGCCAGCGAGGGGCCTTGGGGCTTCCAAGAGACCCAGTACTTC. The chain couples TRBV23-1 to TRBJ2-5; D possibly matches TRBD1 or TRBD2 (5 bases each). TRBV23-1 is flagged as an ORF with uncertain function. The CDR3 totals 15 residues. V lost 8 bases and J lost 1, with 17 bases in between.

This clonotype was detected only a few times. The chain recombines TRBV25-1 with TRBJ2-2; perhaps D is TRBD1 or TRBD2 (6 bases each). The CDR3 contains 17 residues. The V end lost 1 base, the J end lost 7 bases, and 19 bases lay between the germline ends. Germline V gene lookup returns CDR1 MGHDK and CDR2 SYGVNS. The CDR3 sequence: CASSESWQGLEGGELFF. The CDR3 DNA is TGTGCCAGCAGTGAATCGTGGCAGGGGTTGGAGGGCGGGGAGCTGTTTTTT.

The chain couples TRBV28 to TRBJ1-5; unclear D gene. This CDR3 region has 13 residues. Germline assignment: CDR1 MDHEN and CDR2 SYDVKM. Trimming removed 3 bases from V and 3 bases from J, with 6 bases in between. CDR3 residues: CASSFRANQPQHF. The CDR3 coding sequence is TGTGCCAGCAGTTTTAGAGCCAATCAGCCCCAGCATTTT. Full variable domain (rest looked up from reference TRBV28 and TRBJ1-5): DVKVTQSSRYLVKRTGEKVFLECVQDMDHENMFWYRQDPGLGLRLIYFSYDVKMKEKGDIPEGYSVSREKKERFSLILESASTNQTSMYLCASSFRANQPQHFGDGTRLSIL.

The V and J genes are TRBV5-1 and TRBJ2-1; no definite D call. CDR1 SGHRS and CDR2 YFSETQ come from the germline V gene. V was shortened by 0 bases and J by 1 base, with 8 bases between the two germline ends. The CDR3 sequence is 15 residues long. CDR3 in amino acids: CASSLEPVSYNEQFF. CDR3 bases: TGCGCCAGCAGCTTGGAACCAGTATCCTACAATGAGCAGTTCTTC.

V and J are TRBV7-9 and TRBJ2-1, with 13 bases aligning to TRBD2. The germline gives CDR1 SEHNR, CDR2 FQNEAQ (reference sequence). The CDR3 consists of 17 residues. V was pared by 1 base and J by 5 bases, with 5 bases of the junction left unmatched. The CDR3 DNA sequence: TGTGCCAGCAGCTTAGGGACTAGCGGGAGATACAACAATGAGCAGTTCTTC. It encodes CASSLGTSGRYNNEQFF.

The chain recombines TRBV29-1 with TRBJ2-1, with D possibly TRBD2 on 7 matching bases. V lost 3 bases, J lost 6 bases, and 12 bases lay in between. The CDR3 consists of 13 residues. Germline CDR1 and CDR2: SQVTM and ANQGSEA. The DNA for the CDR3 is TGCAGCGTTGAGCGGGGGCCCTTCAATGAGCAGTTCTTC. It is translated as CSVERGPFNEQFF.

This clonotype has ten or more counts. J is TRBJ1-6 and V is TRBV19, with D possibly matching TRBD1 (5 bases). CDR3 length: 15 residues. CDR1 and CDR2 (germline): LNHDA, SQIVND (reference sequence). V gave up 6 bases and J gave up 7 bases, with 16 bases separating them. The CDR3 DNA reads TGTGCCAGTAGCCCCGAGACACAGGACAATTCACCCCTCCACTTT. Protein product: CASSPETQDNSPLHF.

This clonotype was seen more than once but under ten times. The chain couples TRBV12-3 or TRBV12-4 to TRBJ1-5, with D possibly TRBD1 on 6 matching bases. V was pared by 2 bases and J by 1 base, with 9 bases between. The CDR3 length is 15 residues. The CDR3 coding sequence is TGTGCCAGCAGTTTAAACAGGGCAAGCAATCAGCCCCAGCATTTT. Translation: CASSLNRASNQPQHF.

This chain links TRBV5-1 with TRBJ1-4; D gene ambiguous. CDR1 and CDR2 (germline): SGHRS, YFSETQ. V lost 2 bases and J 7 bases, leaving 3 bases between the germline ends. The CDR3 loop spans 11 amino acids. The CDR3 DNA reads as TGCGCCAGCAGCTTCCGTGAAAAACTGTTTTTT. It is translated as CASSFREKLFF. Complete variable domain (other parts from reference TRBV5-1 and TRBJ1-4): KAGVTQTPRYLIKTRGQQVTLSCSPISGHRSVSWYQQTPGQGLQFLFEYFSETQRNKGNFPGRFSGRQFSNSRSEMNVSTLELGDSALYLCASSFREKLFFGSGTQLSVL.

This CDR3 is CASSLQFRQDEGYTF. The CDR3 nucleotides read TGTGCCAGCAGCTTACAATTTCGACAGGATGAAGGCTACACCTTC. The V call is TRBV7-2, the J call TRBJ1-2; the D gene is possibly TRBD1 (6 bases). The CDR3 extends over 15 amino acids. Trimming removed 2 bases at V and 8 bases at J, with 18 bases between. Per the germline V gene, CDR1 is SGHTA and CDR2 is FQGNSA.

This clonotype was detected many times. This chain uses TRBV20-1 with TRBJ2-5, with TRBD1 matching over 8 bases. The CDR3 sequence is 13 residues long. Per the germline V gene, CDR1 is DFQATT and CDR2 is SNEGSKA (reference sequence). Germline trimming cut 5 bases from V and 0 bases from J; bases unmatched to any gene: 2. The CDR3 spells CSARTGYQETQYF. The CDR3 nucleotides read TGCAGTGCTCGGACAGGGTACCAAGAGACCCAGTACTTC.

This clonotype was counted many times. The chain recombines TRBV5-1 with TRBJ2-2; TRBD1 agrees at 7 bases. Germline trimming cut 4 bases from V and 5 bases from J; bases unmatched to any gene: 5. In germline, CDR1 is SGHRS, CDR2 YFSETQ. The CDR3 has 14 amino acids. CDR3 nucleotide sequence: TGCGCCAGCAGCCCGGGACAGTTTACCGGGGAGCTGTTTTTT. Protein product: CASSPGQFTGELFF.

This clonotype was picked up a small number of times. V and J are TRBV29-1 and TRBJ1-5, with TRBD1 identical over 9 bases. The CDR3 contains 15 residues. Trimming removed 5 bases from V and 4 bases from J; junction bases left unmatched: 9. Germline V gene data show CDR1 as SQVTM and CDR2 as ANQGSEA. The CDR3 loop reads CSVKTGGQGNQPQHF. The DNA for the CDR3 is TGCAGCGTTAAAACAGGGGGCCAAGGGAATCAGCCCCAGCATTTT.

The chain joins TRBV14 to TRBJ1-2; D is perhaps TRBD1 (6 bases). V dropped 5 bases and J dropped 8 bases, with 15 bases sitting between them. Germline-derived CDR1 and CDR2 are SGHDN and FVKESK. This CDR3 is 13 amino acids long. For the CDR3, the DNA is TGTGCCAGCAGCTCGGAGGGGGTAAAAGGCTACACCTTC. It yields the protein CASSSEGVKGYTF.

In this sample, this clonotype turned up many times. V and J are TRBV12-3 or TRBV12-4 and TRBJ2-5; perhaps TRBD2 as D (6 bases). Trimming cost V 1 base and J 0 bases, with 6 bases left between them. This CDR3 has 14 amino acids. This CDR3 reads CASSLGGDQETQYF. The CDR3, as DNA: TGTGCCAGCAGTTTAGGGGGGGACCAAGAGACCCAGTACTTC.

The J gene is TRBJ2-2, the V gene TRBV12-3 or TRBV12-4; 9 bases are a match to TRBD2. The CDR3 extends over 12 amino acids. The CDR3 DNA reads TGTTCCTGCGGGAGGGGCCCCGGGGAGCTGTTTTTT. Translated: CSCGRGPGELFF.